These T cell receptor beta chains were read from a single sample in a study of human T cells and chemical hapten exposure. TCRdb called the 5' RACE reads again in MiXCR, with one record for every CDR3 protein. This table has 95,000 to 120,000 distinct CDR3 sequences, around 20% appearing once. The source is a human donor in good health. Each CDR3 is given with its conserved first and last residue. A D gene is named only where the DNA matches it firmly. Clone size appears in some rows only: once, few, many, or a class for an expanded clone.

TRBV27	.	TRBJ2-7	.	CASTPVKAPYEQYF	TGTGCCAGCACTCCAGTCAAGGCCCCCTACGAGCAGTACTTC
TRBV28	.	TRBJ1-5	.	CASSPRGGGNQPQHF	TGTGCCAGCAGTCCCCGAGGGGGAGGCAATCAGCCCCAGCATTTT
TRBV18	.	TRBJ1-2	few	CASSQAYGYGYTF	TGTGCCAGCTCACAGGCATACGGCTATGGCTACACCTTC
TRBV5-1	.	TRBJ1-2	.	CASSLEIQGPYGYTF	TGCGCCAGCAGCTTGGAGATTCAGGGCCCCTATGGCTACACCTTC
TRBV18	TRBD1	TRBJ1-1	.	CASSPTSGGNTEAFF	TGTGCCAGCTCACCCACTTCAGGGGGGAACACTGAAGCTTTCTTT
TRBV2	.	TRBJ1-2	.	CASRGLQKNYGYTF	TGTGCCAGCAGGGGGCTACAGAAAAACTATGGCTACACCTTC
TRBV5-4	.	TRBJ1-1	.	CASSSGPETEYAEAFF	TGTGCCAGCAGCTCAGGACCGGAGACCGAATATGCTGAAGCTTTCTTT
TRBV12-3/TRBV12-4	.	TRBJ2-3	few	CASRTVWGTDTQYF	TGTGCCAGCAGGACGGTGTGGGGCACAGATACGCAGTATTTT
TRBV6-1	.	TRBJ1-1	.	CASSEALGIGTEAFF	TGTGCCAGCAGTGAAGCGCTGGGGATTGGGACTGAAGCTTTCTTT
TRBV11-2	.	TRBJ1-4	few	CASSLTRGATNEKLFF	TGTGCCAGCAGCTTAACAAGGGGTGCAACTAATGAAAAACTGTTTTTT
TRBV12-3/TRBV12-4	.	TRBJ2-3	many	CASSLGGSDTQYF	TGTGCCAGCAGTTTAGGGGGATCAGATACGCAGTATTTT
TRBV11-2	.	TRBJ1-2	few	CASSLDISVNYGYTF	TGTGCCAGCAGCTTAGATATATCAGTCAACTATGGCTACACCTTC
TRBV5-5	.	TRBJ1-1	.	CASSPSTGAGGIWSLEAFF	TGTGCCAGCAGCCCCTCAACCGGGGCAGGTGGGATTTGGAGCCTAGAGGCTTTCTTT
TRBV5-1	.	TRBJ1-2	many	CASSGDRPGAINYGYTF	TGCGCCAGCAGCGGAGACCGGCCAGGTGCAATTAACTATGGCTACACCTTC
TRBV7-9	TRBD1	TRBJ1-1	few	CASSYNLDRGTEAFF	TGTGCCAGCAGCTATAATTTGGACAGGGGCACTGAAGCTTTCTTT
TRBV5-1	.	TRBJ2-1	few	CASSSTTISYNEQFF	TGCGCCAGCAGCTCCACTACGATCTCCTACAATGAGCAGTTCTTC
TRBV12-3/TRBV12-4	.	TRBJ2-1	.	CASSFRSAGRFF	TGTGCCAGCAGTTTTCGGTCGGCCGGACGGTTCTTC
TRBV30	.	TRBJ2-5	.	CAWSLRVGETQYF	TGTGCCTGGAGTCTCAGGGTAGGAGAGACCCAGTACTTC
TRBV5-6	TRBD1	TRBJ1-5	.	CASSPRGMGQPQHF	TGTGCCAGCAGCCCCAGGGGGATGGGTCAGCCCCAGCATTTT
TRBV12-3/TRBV12-4	.	TRBJ2-2	.	CASSPGVLAGELFF	TGTGCCAGCAGTCCAGGAGTTCTGGCCGGGGAGCTGTTTTTT
TRBV7-3	.	TRBJ2-6	few	CASSPQASSGANVLTF	TGTGCCAGCAGCCCCCAGGCGAGCTCTGGGGCCAACGTCCTGACTTTC
TRBV11-2	.	TRBJ2-6	many	CASTLGPTISGSGANVLTF	TGTGCCAGCACCTTGGGACCCACCATTTCGGGGTCTGGGGCCAACGTCCTGACTTTC